This T cell receptor beta chain appears in the sequencing data of a study of T cell responses to AZD1222 COVID-19 vaccine. The study, taken as a whole, reports: As reported, nearly half of all spike-specific TCRs target variant regions that are unmutated. Dominant CD4 TCR responses targeted spike regions 160-218 and 743-854. The number of AZD1222 recipients seropositive at baseline was only 6 or 7. Repertoires were obtained solely post-peak T cell response.

On this clone: Antigen: not known.

Method: immunoSEQ multiplex PCR; TCRdb's copy keeps in-frame clones and lacks some. The table shows 120,000 or so clones, with approximately 88% occurring only once. The germline V gene encodes CDR1 KGHDR and CDR2 SFDVKD. With V trimmed by 4 bases and J by 5 bases, 7 bases remained unmatched. CDR3 length equals 15 residues. This clonotype was sampled from an adult in good health. V and J are TRBV24-1 and TRBJ2-7; the match to TRBD2 covers 10 bases. Source: peripheral blood, taken on day 0 of AZD1222 vaccination. The CDR3 protein is CATSDPTSGTNEQYF. In nucleotides, the CDR3 is TGTGCCACCAGTGACCCCACTAGCGGGACAAACGAGCAGTACTTC.